The next 9 T cell receptor beta chains were all read from a single sample in a study of blood T cell repertoires in COVID-19. Sequencing was performed with immunoSEQ multiplex PCR; in TCRdb, only in-frame clones are kept and a portion is missing. The table shows under 30,000 clones, with 70% to 90% occurring only once. Sequences were obtained from peripheral blood. The origin of the receptors is a human donor in a cohort sampled during active COVID-19.

CDR3 coding DNA: TGTGCCAGCAGTTACGGCTGGAACACTGAAGCTTTCTTT. Translated, it gives CASSYGWNTEAFF. V and J are TRBV6-2 or TRBV6-3 and TRBJ1-1, with D uncertain. The CDR3 covers 13 residues. CDR1 is MNHEY and CDR2 is SVGEGT in the germline V gene. V lost 2 bases and J lost 1, with 5 bases in between.

V gene TRBV6-5 combines with J gene TRBJ2-7; maybe TRBD1 (5 bases). The CDR3 is 15 residues long. Trimming took off 5 bases at V and 0 bases at J, with 14 bases between the two ends. Germline assignment: CDR1 MNHEY and CDR2 SVGAGI. In DNA form, the CDR3 reads TGTGCCAGCAGTCAGGCGTTCGACAGCTCCTACGAGCAGTACTTC. Translated, it gives CASSQAFDSSYEQYF.

The CDR3 coding sequence is TGTGCCAGCAGCATGACAGTCTATGGCTACACCTTC. Translation: CASSMTVYGYTF. The chain links TRBV5-4 to TRBJ1-2; D perhaps matches TRBD1 (5 bases). Germline V gene sequence: CDR1 SGHNT, CDR2 YYREEE (reference sequence). This CDR3 comprises 12 residues. Trimming took 4 bases from V and 4 from J, leaving 8 bases between them. The variable domain in full, with the rest retrieved from reference TRBV5-4 and TRBJ1-2, is ETGVTQSPTHLIKTRGQQVTLRCSSQSGHNTVSWYQQALGQGPQFIFQYYREEENGRGNFPPRFSGLQFPNYSSELNVNALELDDSALYLCASSMTVYGYTFGSGTRLTVV.

The chain joins TRBV19 to TRBJ1-5, with 10 bases fitting TRBD1. V was clipped by 5 bases and J by 5 bases; unmatched bases: 9. The CDR3 is 16 amino acids. Germline values: CDR1 LNHDA, CDR2 SQIVND (reference sequence). CDR3 protein: CASSRPTGGADQPQHF. CDR3 sequence (DNA): TGTGCCAGTAGTCGCCCGACAGGGGGCGCGGATCAGCCCCAGCATTTT.

The chain joins TRBV6-6 to TRBJ1-5; possibly TRBD1 for D (5 bases). Germline CDR1 and CDR2: MNHNY and SVGAGI (reference sequence). The V end lost 6 bases, the J end lost 11 bases, and 14 bases lay between the germline ends. The CDR3 sequence is 12 residues long. The CDR3 region has the DNA TGTGCCAGCAGCTTTACAGGAGAGTCCCAGCATTTT. It is translated as CASSFTGESQHF.

This clone was picked up one time. The rearrangement uses TRBV2 and TRBJ2-7; a possible D gene is TRBD1 (5 bases). Germline values: CDR1 SNHLY, CDR2 FYNNEI. The ends were cut back, 1 base at V and 7 bases at J, with 14 bases in the middle. The CDR3 totals 14 residues. The CDR3 coding sequence is TGTGCCAGCAGTGAAGGAGGACACCCTCGAGAGCAGTACTTC. Amino acid sequence: CASSEGGHPREQYF. Looking up the rest from reference TRBV2 and TRBJ2-7 gives the full variable domain: EPEVTQTPSHQVTQMGQEVILRCVPISNHLYFYWYRQILGQKVEFLVSFYNNEISEKSEIFDDQFSVERPDGSNFTLKIRSTKLEDSAMYFCASSEGGHPREQYFGPGTRLTVT.

This chain connects TRBV6-6 to TRBJ2-5; D perhaps matches TRBD1 (5 bases). This CDR3 contains 12 residues. Trimming removed 6 bases from V and 7 bases from J, with 12 bases in between. The germline CDR1 and CDR2 sequences are MNHNY and SVGAGI (reference sequence). DNA of the CDR3: TGTGCCAGCAGCCCCGACAGTCCGACCCAGTACTTC. It yields the protein CASSPDSPTQYF.

V usage is TRBV5-1 and J usage is TRBJ1-4; possible D gene TRBD1, 5 bases. With 4 bases removed from V and 5 bases from J, the gap between germline ends came to 18 bases. The CDR3 sequence is 16 residues long. From germline, CDR1 is SGHRS and CDR2 YFSETQ. The CDR3 nucleotides read TGCGCCAGCAGCGCCGGAGGGGCCCTCCCGAATGAAAAACTGTTTTTT. Encoded protein: CASSAGGALPNEKLFF.

This clone appeared a few times. The V gene is TRBV2, the J gene TRBJ2-7; perhaps TRBD1 as D (5 bases). Trimming stripped 8 bases from V and 4 bases from J, with 18 bases between. Germline V lookup: CDR1 SNHLY, CDR2 FYNNEI. The length of the CDR3 is 14 residues. The CDR3 sequence: CASWVDTHPYEQYF. The CDR3 DNA sequence: TGTGCCAGCTGGGTGGACACCCACCCTTACGAGCAGTACTTC.